This T cell receptor beta chain was captured in a study of regulatory T cells in long-lasting Graves disease. Time point defined: newly diagnosed GD, antithyroid drugs for less than 3 months. PBMC RNA served as the TCR library source. The V gene lost 8 bases and the J gene lost 4 bases, with 23 bases spanning the gap. CDR1 and CDR2 from the germline V gene are SNHLY and FYNNEI. This CDR3 region has 17 residues. Arm-PCR of CDR3 regions with iRepertoire HTBI primers generated TCR beta libraries. In the original workflow: The study identified more than 55 TRBV and 13 to 15 TRBJ segments across samples. Via MiXCR, TCRdb re-called the multiplex PCR reads, giving one row per CDR3 protein. Clone size and V and J calls follow TCRdb, not the original study. This repertoire shows 200,000 to 250,000 distinct CDR3 sequences, roughly a fifth found once; its top ten account for over 9.5%. Whole-study results and caveats: Persistent patients had a count of shared public clonotypes (about 2,500) that exceeded that of new patients (around 1,000).

By share of the sample, this clonotype is large. Its cognate antigen is unknown. These data also featured in a second study, about T cells in Graves' hyperthyroidism and ophthalmopathy. That source notes: Ophthalmopathy stood apart from stable hyperthyroidism in a 13 V-J model.

Sequencing was performed on peripheral blood mononuclear cells (PBMCs), taken at new diagnosis, from a patient treated with antithyroid drugs. The source is a woman younger than 45 with Graves disease. This chain connects TRBV2 to TRBJ1-4; unclear D gene. In DNA form, the CDR3 reads TGTGCCAGCTCGCTTGAAAAGGAGGCAGCGCTTAATGAAAAACTGTTTTTT. It translates to CASSLEKEAALNEKLFF.